This entry features one T cell receptor (beta chain) sequence. This entry comes from a study of blood T cell repertoires in COVID-19. CDR3 length equals 14 residues. Per the germline V gene, CDR1 is LGHDT and CDR2 is YNNKEL (reference sequence). V dropped 4 bases and J dropped 10 bases, with 14 bases sitting between them. Sequenced by immunoSEQ multiplex PCR; TCRdb stores in-frame clones only, minus some. The sample includes around 80,000 clones, roughly four fifths of them seen just once. This TCR was sampled from a woman older than 75 with active or convalescent COVID-19. The material sequenced was peripheral blood. The rearrangement joins TRBV3-1 (or the pseudogene TRBV3-2) to TRBJ1-6, with TRBD1 as a possible D gene (6 bases). The CDR3 reads CASSPQGNQSPLHF. The CDR3 DNA follows: TGTGCCAGCAGCCCCCAGGGGAACCAATCACCCCTCCACTTT.